The 28 T cell receptor beta chains below come from one sample, sequenced in a study of regulatory T cells in long-lasting Graves disease. This sample's time point: newly diagnosed GD, antithyroid drugs for less than 3 months. Isolated PBMC RNA provided the starting material for the TCR library. iRepertoire HTBI primers and Arm-PCR of CDR3 regions built TCR beta libraries. TCRdb reanalysed the multiplex PCR reads using MiXCR and keeps one entry per CDR3 protein. The profile covers some 330,000 distinct CDR3 sequences, with 10% to 15% appearing a single time and 18% taken by the ten largest. A further study also used this sample, focusing on T cells in Graves' hyperthyroidism and ophthalmopathy.

The starting material was peripheral blood mononuclear cells (PBMCs), obtained at new diagnosis, from a patient treated with antithyroid drugs. The receptors shown here come from a woman between 18 and 29 years old with Graves disease.

This clonotype showed up many times. V usage is TRBV28 and J usage is TRBJ2-2, with D perhaps matching TRBD2 (6 bases). Germline V gene lookup returns CDR1 MDHEN and CDR2 SYDVKM. The CDR3 is 17 residues long. Between the trimmed V and J ends, which lost 4 bases and 5 bases, there was a span of 20 bases. The CDR3 spells CASSSTEGSGPTGELFF. The CDR3 nucleotides are TGTGCCAGCAGTTCCACTGAAGGAAGCGGGCCTACCGGGGAGCTGTTTTTT.

Many counts were recorded for this clonotype. This sequence joins TRBV7-2 and TRBJ2-5; no clear D. The germline V gene has CDR1 SGHTA and CDR2 FQGNSA. The CDR3 runs to 14 residues. Trimming stripped 1 base from V and 5 bases from J, with 11 bases between. CDR3 in DNA: TGTGCCAGCAGCTTAGGCATCCTAGGGGAGACCCAGTACTTC. Translating gives CASSLGILGETQYF.

This clonotype was found many times. The chain joins TRBV27 to TRBJ2-7; D not resolved. Germline lookup yields CDR1 MNHEY and CDR2 SMNVEV (reference sequence). This CDR3 comprises 8 residues. The DNA for the CDR3 is TGTACACACTACGAGCAGTACGTC. Translation: CTHYEQYV.

With respect to this clonotype: A far larger clone is only one base removed, so a read error is likely. V is TRBV29-1 and J is TRBJ2-4; 8 bases line up with TRBD2. The germline gives CDR1 SQVTM, CDR2 ANQGSEA. The CDR3 has 12 residues. The DNA of the CDR3 is TGCAGCAAGACTAGCGCGTACAATGAGCAGTCCTTC. This codes for CSKTSAYNEQSF.

This clonotype appeared many times. The genes are TRBV4-2 and TRBJ2-3; TRBD2 agrees at 8 bases. This CDR3 is built from 15 residues. After removal of 0 bases from V and 4 bases from J, the junction contained 3 bases not matched to a gene. In germline, CDR1 is LGHNA, CDR2 YNFKEQ. The CDR3 nucleotides read TGTGCCAGCAGCCAAGAACGGGGGGGCGCAGATACGCAGTATTTT. It specifies CASSQERGGADTQYF.

This clonotype turned up a few times. The chain joins TRBV11-3 to TRBJ2-2; TRBD1 matches 10 bases. CDR1 and CDR2 (germline): SGHNT, YENEEA. Trimming removed 5 bases from V and 6 bases from J; junction bases left unmatched: 3. This CDR3 contains 14 residues. The CDR3 here is CASSRGQGAGELFF. The DNA for the CDR3 is TGTGCCAGCAGCCGCGGACAGGGGGCCGGGGAGCTGTTTTTT.

This clonotype was seen at least ten times. The J gene is TRBJ2-7, the V gene TRBV7-2; TRBD1 matches at 7 bases. J was trimmed by 2 bases and V by 5 bases; bases with no gene match: 6. Per the germline V gene, CDR1 is SGHTA and CDR2 is FQGNSA. This CDR3 region has 14 residues. In nucleotides, the CDR3 is TGTGCCAGCAGCCGACAACAGGGGCCCTACGAGCAGTACTTC. Residues: CASSRQQGPYEQYF.

This clonotype has just a few counts. The V gene is TRBV4-3, the J gene TRBJ1-2; 9 positions match TRBD1. CDR3 length: 14 residues. J was trimmed by 5 bases and V by 3 bases; bases with no gene match: 4. The germline V gene has CDR1 LGHNA and CDR2 YSLEER. The DNA of the CDR3 is TGCGCCAGCAGCCATGAGGGACAGGGTTATGGCTACACCTTC. It codes for CASSHEGQGYGYTF.

This clonotype was detected many times. The V call is TRBV24-1, the J call TRBJ2-1, with 12 bases matching TRBD2. Germline values: CDR1 KGHDR, CDR2 SFDVKD. The CDR3 runs 15 residues. After removal of 4 bases from V and 12 bases from J, the junction contained 9 bases not matched to a gene. CDR3 DNA: TGTGCCACCAGTGAAACGACTAGCGGGAGAATTACGCAGTTCTTC. It specifies CATSETTSGRITQFF.

This clonotype was seen more than once but under ten times. CDR3 sequence (DNA): TGCGCCAGCAGCTCGGGACAGGGAGGTTGGAATGAGCAGTTCTTC. As protein: CASSSGQGGWNEQFF. This chain uses TRBV5-1 with TRBJ2-1; 9 positions match TRBD1. The CDR3 sequence is 15 residues long. Losses at the gene ends were 3 bases for V and 7 bases for J; bases not matched to a gene: 8. Germline assignment: CDR1 SGHRS and CDR2 YFSETQ.

This clonotype showed up many times. V and J are TRBV18 and TRBJ2-7; TRBD1 might be the D (5 bases). CDR3 length: 12 residues. Trimming took 2 bases from V and 3 from J, leaving 5 bases between them. Germline V gene sequence: CDR1 KGHSH, CDR2 LQKENI. The CDR3 sequence: CASSPDSYEQYV. As DNA, the CDR3 is TGTGCCAGCTCACCAGACAGCTACGAGCAGTACGTC.

The table lists this clonotype with many counts. The chain joins TRBV15 to TRBJ1-2; D perhaps matches TRBD1 (6 bases). The CDR3 consists of 16 residues. Germline CDR1 is LNHNV and CDR2 is YYDKDF (reference sequence). V lost 3 bases and J lost 1, with 15 bases in between. The CDR3 DNA follows: TGTGCCACCAGCAGGATACTTACAGGGATTAACTATGGCTACACCTTC. This translates into CATSRILTGINYGYTF.

Ten or more counts support this clonotype. This chain connects TRBV20-1 to TRBJ2-7, with 9 bases fitting TRBD1. The CDR3 totals 15 residues. V lost 0 bases to trimming and J lost 4 bases; unmatched junction nucleotides: 7. Germline values: CDR1 DFQATT, CDR2 SNEGSKA (reference sequence). The CDR3 is CSARDLGQGPYEQYF. The CDR3 DNA reads as TGCAGTGCTAGAGATTTAGGACAGGGGCCTTACGAGCAGTACTTC.

This clonotype was seen at least ten times. The rearrangement links TRBV10-3 to TRBJ2-7; D not certain. CDR1 is ENHRY, CDR2 SYGVKD, per germline. This CDR3 region has 12 residues. V was cut by 8 bases and J by 2 bases, with 10 bases left in between. In DNA form, the CDR3 reads TGTGCCATCTCTGGTCGGGCCTACGAGCAGTACTTC. The encoded protein is CAISGRAYEQYF.

In its sample, this clonotype was seen many times. This chain links TRBV6-2 or TRBV6-3 with TRBJ2-7, with TRBD1 identical over 7 bases. CDR1 MNHEY and CDR2 SVGEGT come from the germline V gene. This CDR3 contains 14 residues. V shed 5 bases, J shed 3 bases, and the junction held 7 bases outside the gene matches. The CDR3 here is CASSDRVGNYEQYF. CDR3 coding DNA: TGTGCCAGCAGTGACAGGGTTGGGAACTACGAGCAGTACTTC.

This chain uses TRBV28 with TRBJ2-1; 8 bases agree with TRBD1. With 5 bases clipped from V and 7 bases from J, the junction kept 10 bases outside the gene matches. The V gene's germline CDR1 is MDHEN and CDR2 SYDVKM. This CDR3 region has 15 residues. The CDR3 protein is CASSPWTGRLNEQFF. CDR3 DNA: TGTGCCAGCAGTCCATGGACAGGGAGGTTGAATGAGCAGTTCTTC.

This clonotype was seen ten or more times. The rearrangement uses TRBV11-3 and TRBJ2-7; D not resolved. Trimming took off 1 base at V and 3 bases at J, with 10 bases between the two ends. The CDR3 consists of 14 residues. The germline V gene has CDR1 SGHNT and CDR2 YENEEA. The CDR3 here is CASSLGPANYEQYF. The CDR3, as DNA: TGTGCCAGCAGCTTAGGACCCGCCAACTACGAGCAGTACTTC.

This clonotype was recorded many times. This rearrangement joins TRBV28 to TRBJ2-3; the match to TRBD2 covers 7 bases. The CDR3 runs to 18 residues. Per the germline V gene, CDR1 is MDHEN and CDR2 is SYDVKM. The trim removed 5 bases at V and 1 base at J, leaving 15 bases unmatched. Here the CDR3 reads CASSPLLGEGTRTDTQYF. CDR3 sequence (DNA): TGTGCCAGCAGTCCCCTTCTGGGGGAGGGAACCCGCACAGATACGCAGTATTTT.

This clonotype was recorded at least ten times. The CDR3: CASSPTAAGFSTDTQYF. The CDR3 nucleotides are TGCGCCAGCAGTCCTACTGCTGCGGGGTTTAGCACAGATACGCAGTATTTT. The chain carries TRBV5-1 and TRBJ2-3; perhaps TRBD2 as D (6 bases). The CDR3 runs 17 residues. In germline, CDR1 is SGHRS, CDR2 YFSETQ. V lost 5 bases and J 0 bases, leaving 19 bases between the germline ends.

This clonotype was found many times. This chain connects TRBV7-9 to TRBJ1-2; possibly TRBD1 for D (6 bases). V was clipped by 4 bases and J by 5 bases, with 11 bases between them. Germline CDR1 is SEHNR and CDR2 is FQNEAQ (reference sequence). The CDR3 runs 13 residues. For the CDR3, the DNA is TGTGCCAGCAGCTCGGACAGCCTATATGGCTACACCTTC. Its translation is CASSSDSLYGYTF.

Ten or more counts support this clonotype. The genes are TRBV28 and TRBJ2-2; the match to TRBD1 covers 8 bases. The germline V gene encodes CDR1 MDHEN and CDR2 SYDVKM. The CDR3 loop spans 15 amino acids. Trimming removed 6 bases from V and 9 bases from J; junction bases left unmatched: 12. The CDR3 DNA sequence: TGTGCCAGCAGCCTGTCGGACAGGGCGTACCGGGAGCTGTTTTTT. This gives the protein CASSLSDRAYRELFF.

This clonotype was seen a few times. V is TRBV7-8 and J is TRBJ2-2, with D perhaps TRBD2 (6 bases). CDR1 is SGHVS, CDR2 FQNEAQ, per germline. The V end was cut by 5 bases, the J end by 6 bases, with 16 bases between. CDR3 size: 15 residues. The CDR3 coding sequence is TGTGCCAGCAGCCACAAGCGGGTTGGCCCCGGGGAGCTGTTTTTT. It translates to CASSHKRVGPGELFF.

The chain carries TRBV6-9 and TRBJ1-2, with D perhaps matching TRBD1 (5 bases). V lost 3 bases, J lost 4 bases, and 30 bases lay in between. The CDR3 runs 20 residues. The germline V gene has CDR1 MNHGY and CDR2 SVAAGI. As DNA, the CDR3 is TGTGCCAGCAGTTACCCCCCCACAGGCCACCTACAGCTGCGACCCTATGGCTACACCTTC. Protein sequence: CASSYPPTGHLQLRPYGYTF.

The table lists this clonotype with a count of one. The chain carries TRBV20-1 and TRBJ1-6; D is unclear. Trimming shortened V by 0 bases and J by 7 bases, and 4 bases separated the two germline ends. CDR3 length: 12 residues. The V gene's germline CDR1 is DFQATT and CDR2 SNEGSKA (reference sequence). CDR3 loop: CSARDYNSPLHF. The CDR3 nucleotides are TGCAGTGCTAGAGATTACAATTCACCCCTCCACTTT.

This clonotype was detected many times. The rearrangement joins TRBV9 to TRBJ1-1, with a tentative D call TRBD1 (5 bases). In germline, CDR1 is SGDLS, CDR2 YYNGEE. This CDR3 spans 14 amino acids. V lost 3 bases and J 1 base, leaving 10 bases between the germline ends. CDR3 residues: CASSAGTSNTEAFF. In DNA form, the CDR3 reads TGTGCCAGCAGCGCCGGGACCTCGAACACTGAAGCTTTCTTT.

This clonotype was found many times. The J gene is TRBJ2-5, the V gene TRBV12-3 or TRBV12-4; D unresolved. CDR3 length: 14 residues. Trimming took 3 bases from V and 1 from J, leaving 9 bases between them. For the CDR3, the DNA is TGTGCCAGCAGTTTTTACCCCACCCAAGAGACCCAGTACTTC. Its translation is CASSFYPTQETQYF.

The CDR3 bases are TGTGCCAGCAACGACGTCGGGGACAGGGCCTACAATGAGCAGTTCTTC. Its translation: CASNDVGDRAYNEQFF. This sequence joins TRBV12-3 or TRBV12-4 and TRBJ2-1; 9 bases agree with TRBD1. CDR3 length: 16 residues. Trimming cost V 7 bases and J 2 bases; bases outside gene matches: 9.

This clonotype was seen ten or more times. The chain has TRBV6-1 and TRBJ1-2; D is undetermined. V lost 6 bases to trimming and J lost 5 bases, with 7 bases between them. This CDR3 is 11 amino acids long. Per germline, CDR1 MNHNS and CDR2 SASEGT. The CDR3 sequence is CASSGIYGYTF. CDR3 DNA sequence: TGTGCCAGCAGCGGCATTTATGGCTACACCTTC.